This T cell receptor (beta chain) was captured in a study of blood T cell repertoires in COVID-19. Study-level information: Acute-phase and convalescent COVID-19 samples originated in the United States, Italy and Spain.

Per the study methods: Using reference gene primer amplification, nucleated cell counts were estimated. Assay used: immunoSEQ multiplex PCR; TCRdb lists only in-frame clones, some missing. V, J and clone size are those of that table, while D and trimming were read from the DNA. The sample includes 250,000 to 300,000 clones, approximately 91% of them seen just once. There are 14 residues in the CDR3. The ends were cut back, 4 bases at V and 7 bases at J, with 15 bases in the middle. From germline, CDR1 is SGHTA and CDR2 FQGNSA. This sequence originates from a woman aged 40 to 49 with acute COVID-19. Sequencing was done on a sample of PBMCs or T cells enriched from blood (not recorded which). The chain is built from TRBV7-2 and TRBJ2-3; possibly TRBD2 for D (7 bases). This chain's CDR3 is CASSSGGGSYTQYF. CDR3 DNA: TGTGCCAGCAGCTCCGGCGGGGGCTCGTATACGCAGTATTTT.